A selection of T cell receptor beta chains follows, all from one sample in a study of cytomegalovirus exposure and HLA in healthy donors. The protocol was immunoSEQ multiplex PCR, while the TCRdb copy is restricted to in-frame clones and leaves out a portion. This table has around 150,000 clones, 8.9% appearing once. The sequenced sample was PBMCs. The receptors were gathered from a woman between 35 and 50 years old in good health and CMV-seropositive. Each CDR3 is given with its conserved first and last residue. D genes are given only for firm matches. Size tells how often a clone was seen (once, few, many) or the class of an expanded clone, and some rows leave it out.

>-|TRBV4-3|TRBJ1-5|-
TGCGCCAGCAGCCAAGATAGCGGGGGTGGCCAGCCCCAGCATTTT
CASSQDSGGGQPQHF
>TRBD2|TRBV2|TRBJ2-2|few
TGTGCCAGCATCCGGACTAGCGTGACCGGGGAGCTGTTTTTT
CASIRTSVTGELFF
>-|TRBV5-6|TRBJ2-7|few
TGTGCCAGCAGCTTGAATGTGGGAGCCTACGAGCAGTACTTC
CASSLNVGAYEQYF
>-|TRBV5-6|TRBJ2-5|few
TGTGCCAGCAGCTTGCCCTACCAACAAGAGACCCAGTACTTC
CASSLPYQQETQYF
>TRBD2|TRBV5-1|TRBJ2-2|few
TGCGCCAGCAGCTTGTTTGCGGGGGGAAACACCGGGGAGCTGTTTTTT
CASSLFAGGNTGELFF
>TRBD1|TRBV29-1|TRBJ1-2|-
TGCAGCGCCGGCTTGGGGACAGATTCTAACTATGGCTACACCTTC
CSAGLGTDSNYGYTF
>-|TRBV10-1|TRBJ2-7|few
TGCGCCAGCAGTGGCGGTACCTACGAGCAGTACTTC
CASSGGTYEQYF
>TRBD1|TRBV7-8|TRBJ2-3|-
TGTGCCAGCAGCTCAAACAGGGGTTCTAGCACAGATACGCAGTATTTT
CASSSNRGSSTDTQYF
>-|TRBV5-4|TRBJ1-2|few
TGTGCCAGCAGCTTACCGGGGAGGGATATGCTTCTGGGCTACACCTTC
CASSLPGRDMLLGYTF
>TRBD1|TRBV15|TRBJ2-5|-
TGTGCCACCAGCAGCGGACAGGGCCCTCAAGAGACCCAGTACTTC
CATSSGQGPQETQYF
>-|TRBV2|TRBJ1-2|-
TGTGCCAGCAGTGAAGCTGCAGGGGCCGGCTACACCTTC
CASSEAAGAGYTF
>TRBD2|TRBV7-2|TRBJ2-7|-
TGTGCCAGCAGCTCATTAGCGCACGGGGGGGGGACGGCCTTCTACGAGCAGTACTTC
CASSSLAHGGGTAFYEQYF
>-|TRBV5-1|TRBJ2-7|few
TGCGCCAGCAGCTTGGGCCCCACAGGGATCTCCTACGAGCAGTACTTC
CASSLGPTGISYEQYF
>TRBD1|TRBV5-4|TRBJ1-1|-
TGTGCCAGCAGCCCGGGACAGGGAACCCCTGGGGCTGAAGCTTTCTTT
CASSPGQGTPGAEAFF
>-|TRBV7-2|TRBJ1-3|few
TGTGCCAGCAGCTCCCTGTCTGTGTTCGGAAACACCATATATTTT
CASSSLSVFGNTIYF
>-|TRBV6-5|TRBJ1-1|-
TGTGCCAGCAGGAACAGGGTCTTAGAAGCTTTCTTT
CASRNRVLEAFF
>TRBD2|TRBV6-1|TRBJ2-1|-
TGTGCCAGCAGTGCTTTAGCGGGAGGGCAGAGTTTTGAGCAGTTCTTC
CASSALAGGQSFEQFF
>-|TRBV27|TRBJ1-6|-
TGTGCCAGCAGTTTCCGACAGTTTAATTCACCCCTCCACTTT
CASSFRQFNSPLHF
>-|TRBV5-6|TRBJ2-5|-
TGTGCCAGCAGCTTGGTTGAGGGCAGGCAAGAGACCCAGTACTTC
CASSLVEGRQETQYF
>TRBD1|TRBV5-1|TRBJ2-5|few
TGCGCCAGCAGCTTGGAGACAGGGTCCGAGACCCAGTACTTC
CASSLETGSETQYF
>TRBD1|TRBV6-6|TRBJ1-2|-
TGTGCCAGCAGACCGACAGGGAGGAGTGATGGCTACACCTTC
CASRPTGRSDGYTF
>-|TRBV6-1|TRBJ1-2|few
TGTGCCAGCAGTGAAGCCTTGGCAGGTAATAGCTATGGCTACACCTTC
CASSEALAGNSYGYTF
>-|TRBV5-1|TRBJ2-3|few
TGCGCCAGCAGCTTGTATAAAGGGGTAGATACGCAGTATTTT
CASSLYKGVDTQYF
>-|TRBV27|TRBJ2-7|-
TGTGCCAGCAAAACAGGGACCGACTACGAGCAGTACTTC
CASKTGTDYEQYF
>TRBD1|TRBV7-2|TRBJ2-1|-
TGTGCCAGCAGCCGCGGGACAGGGGGCTCCTACAATGAGCAGTTCTTC
CASSRGTGGSYNEQFF
>-|TRBV5-1|TRBJ1-1|few
TGCGCCAGCAGCTTGGTAGAGTTCGACACTGAAGCTTTCTTT
CASSLVEFDTEAFF
>-|TRBV2|TRBJ2-7|few
TGTGCCACCTCGAGGGGGGGGGCGGAATACGAGCAGTACTTC
CATSRGGAEYEQYF
>TRBD2|TRBV7-8|TRBJ2-3|few
TGTGCCAGCAGCTTAGCGCTAAGGACTAGCGGGGGAGATACGCAGTATTTT
CASSLALRTSGGDTQYF
>-|TRBV4-1|TRBJ2-7|-
TGCGCCAGCAGCCAAGTAAACAGGAGCTCCTACGAGCAGTACTTC
CASSQVNRSSYEQYF
>TRBD1|TRBV9|TRBJ1-1|-
TGTGCCAGCAGCGTCTCAGGGGGAACTGAAGCTTTCTTT
CASSVSGGTEAFF
>TRBD1|TRBV20-1|TRBJ2-7|few
TGCAGTGCTAGTTACGGGACAGGTTTCTACTTC
CSASYGTGFYF
>-|TRBV25-1|TRBJ1-6|-
TGTGCCAGCAGTGAACAGGGGTCTTCACCCCTCCACTTT
CASSEQGSSPLHF
>TRBD1|TRBV9|TRBJ1-2|-
TGTGCCAGCAGCGCAACAGGGGGCAGGAACTATGGCTACACCTTC
CASSATGGRNYGYTF
>-|TRBV2|TRBJ2-2|few
TGTGCCAGCAGTGACAGGGTTTCGGACACCGGGGAGCTGTTTTTT
CASSDRVSDTGELFF
>-|TRBV19|TRBJ1-5|-
TGTGCCAGTAGTATAGTCGAAGGTTTAGGGGTTCAGCCCCAGCATTTT
CASSIVEGLGVQPQHF
>TRBD2|TRBV2|TRBJ2-5|few
TGTGCCAGCAGTGGGGGGACTAGCGCAGAGACCCAGTACTTC
CASSGGTSAETQYF
>-|TRBV5-4|TRBJ2-5|few
TGTGCCAGCAGCACCCCGACGAGCGGCCGAGAGACCCAGTACTTC
CASSTPTSGRETQYF
>-|TRBV10-3|TRBJ2-7|-
TGTGCCACAAGGGCCGGACAGTCCTCCGAGCAGTACTTC
CATRAGQSSEQYF
>TRBD1|TRBV29-1|TRBJ1-2|-
TGCAGCGTTGAAAGACAGGGCTATGGCTACACCTTC
CSVERQGYGYTF
>TRBD1|TRBV4-2|TRBJ1-1|-
TGTGCCAGCAGCCCTTGGACAGGGATGAACACTGAAGCTTTCTTT
CASSPWTGMNTEAFF
>-|TRBV5-1|TRBJ2-3|-
TGCGCCAGCAGCTTGGTCCCAGACACAGATACGCAGTATTTT
CASSLVPDTDTQYF
>TRBD2|TRBV14|TRBJ2-1|-
TGTGCCAGCAGCCAACTTCTAAGCGGGGGGATCTACAGCTCCTACAATGAGCAGTTCTTC
CASSQLLSGGIYSSYNEQFF
>-|TRBV15|TRBJ1-1|-
TGTGCCACCAGCAGCCAGAAGTTACGTAACACTGAAGCTTTCTTT
CATSSQKLRNTEAFF
>-|TRBV11-2|TRBJ2-3|-
TGTGCCAGCAGCTTAGGGACACACGGTTCTAGCACAGATACGCAGTATTTT
CASSLGTHGSSTDTQYF
>TRBD1|TRBV12-5|TRBJ2-1|-
TGTGCTAGTGGCTCCACTTACCGGGACAGCGATGAGCAGTTCTTC
CASGSTYRDSDEQFF